The 29 T cell receptor beta chains listed next were all sequenced from one sample in a study of patients and donors after allogeneic stem cell transplantation. TCRdb fed the RT-PCR reads into MiXCR, producing one record per CDR3 protein. The repertoire holds 390,000 or so distinct CDR3 sequences, 16% seen once, with about 7% in the top ten. The sample was blood, either unsorted or a sorted T cell fraction (not recorded which). Source of these receptors: a human donor who was either an allogeneic HSCT recipient or a stem cell or donor lymphocyte infusion donor (not recorded which). It is not recorded whose cells these are; they may come from a transplant donor.

This chain connects TRBV7-2 to TRBJ2-5; 7 nucleotides agree with TRBD2. Germline lookup yields CDR1 SGHTA and CDR2 FQGNSA. J was trimmed by 3 bases and V by 4 bases; bases with no gene match: 5. The CDR3 consists of 14 residues. CDR3 amino acids: CASSSQAGKETQYF. Here the CDR3 DNA reads TGTGCCAGCAGCTCACAAGCGGGGAAAGAGACCCAGTACTTC.

This clonotype was observed a handful of times. This chain uses TRBV7-3 with TRBJ2-3; possible D gene TRBD1, 6 bases. Germline loops: CDR1 SGHTA, CDR2 FQGTGA. V lost 5 bases and J 6 bases, leaving 15 bases between the germline ends. The CDR3 contains 14 residues. CDR3 sequence (DNA): TGTGCCAGCAGCACAGCCACAGGGCCGGATACGCAGTATTTT. Translation gives CASSTATGPDTQYF.

This clonotype was picked up a small number of times. The V and J genes are TRBV7-9 and TRBJ2-7; 7 positions match TRBD1. Germline trimming cut 5 bases from V and 3 bases from J; bases unmatched to any gene: 10. Germline assignment: CDR1 SEHNR and CDR2 FQNEAQ (reference sequence). The CDR3 is 15 residues long. CDR3 sequence reads: CASSAPEAGGYEQYF. CDR3 coding DNA: TGTGCCAGCAGCGCTCCAGAGGCAGGGGGCTACGAGCAGTACTTC.

This clonotype showed up just a few times. The V call is TRBV18, the J call TRBJ2-2; TRBD1 or TRBD2 may be the D gene (5 bases each). With 2 bases removed from V and 2 bases from J, the gap between germline ends came to 15 bases. Germline CDR1 reads KGHSH; CDR2 reads LQKENI. The length of the CDR3 is 17 residues. The CDR3 DNA reads as TGTGCCAGCTCACCAATAGCGACAGTGCTTAACACCGGGGAGCTGTTTTTT. As protein: CASSPIATVLNTGELFF.

This sequence joins TRBV28 and TRBJ1-1; 8 bases align to TRBD1. CDR3 length equals 13 residues. Germline V gene sequence: CDR1 MDHEN, CDR2 SYDVKM. V dropped 2 bases and J dropped 11; count of bases not matched to a gene: 7. CDR3 residues: CASSLRTGTRAFF. The CDR3 bases are TGTGCCAGCAGTTTAAGGACAGGGACTCGGGCTTTCTTT.

In this sample, this clonotype turned up once. The rearrangement links TRBV20-1 to TRBJ2-7, with D unclear. Between the trimmed V and J ends, which lost 5 bases and 0 bases, there was a span of 11 bases. CDR1 is DFQATT and CDR2 is SNEGSKA in the germline V gene (reference sequence). The length of the CDR3 is 13 residues. The CDR3 DNA is TGCAGTGCTGTAAGTAAACCCTCCTACGAGCAGTACTTC. Protein sequence: CSAVSKPSYEQYF.

This clonotype has more than one count but fewer than ten. The chain links TRBV3-1 to TRBJ2-7; possibly TRBD1 or TRBD2 for D (5 bases each). V lost 1 base and J lost 6, with 22 bases in between. The germline V gene encodes CDR1 LGHDT and CDR2 YNNKEL (reference sequence). CDR3 size: 17 residues. CDR3 loop: CASSQGPRGRGFGEQYF. In DNA form, the CDR3 reads TGTGCCAGCAGCCAAGGCCCCCGGGGAAGGGGCTTCGGCGAGCAGTACTTC.

The J gene is TRBJ2-5, the V gene TRBV24-1; 8 nucleotides line up with TRBD2. CDR1 and CDR2 (germline): KGHDR, SFDVKD. Losses at the gene ends were 5 bases for V and 4 bases for J; bases not matched to a gene: 2. The CDR3 is 13 amino acids. The CDR3 spells CATSGSGRETQYF. In DNA form, the CDR3 reads TGTGCCACCAGTGGCAGCGGGAGAGAGACCCAGTACTTC.

In this sample, this clonotype turned up many times. The gene calls are TRBV4-1 and TRBJ2-7; D might be TRBD2 (6 bases). V was pared by 0 bases and J by 4 bases, with 10 bases between. The CDR3 is 14 residues long. Per germline, CDR1 MGHRA and CDR2 YSYEKL. This chain's CDR3 is CASSQDQSGYEQYF. CDR3 bases: TGCGCCAGCAGCCAAGATCAAAGCGGGTACGAGCAGTACTTC.

About this clonotype itself: An end of the junction does not agree with germline; a read error may underlie this. The V gene is TRBV7-2, the J gene TRBJ2-3; D ambiguous. Per germline, CDR1 SGHTA and CDR2 FQGNSA. CDR3 length equals 13 residues. The CDR3 loop is CASSLMGIDTEYF. The CDR3 nucleotides read TGTGCCAGCAGCCTAATGGGTATAGATACGGAGTATTTT.

The chain couples TRBV20-1 to TRBJ2-1; a possible D gene is TRBD2 (6 bases). Germline-derived CDR1 and CDR2 are DFQATT and SNEGSKA (reference sequence). This CDR3 has 14 amino acids. Trimming stripped 4 bases from V and 0 bases from J, with 10 bases between. CDR3 sequence reads: CSAISGSSYNEQFF. The DNA of the CDR3 is TGCAGTGCTATTAGCGGAAGCTCCTACAATGAGCAGTTCTTC.

The chain joins TRBV3-1 to TRBJ2-3, with TRBD2 identical over 11 bases. In germline, CDR1 is LGHDT, CDR2 YNNKEL (reference sequence). The CDR3 has 16 residues. J was trimmed by 5 bases and V by 0 bases; bases with no gene match: 4. CDR3 loop: CASSQEFLAGGDTQYF. CDR3 coding DNA: TGTGCCAGCAGCCAAGAATTCCTAGCGGGGGGAGATACGCAGTATTTT.

The chain recombines TRBV7-2 with TRBJ2-1; a weak D match, TRBD1 (8 bases). Per the germline V gene, CDR1 is SGHTA and CDR2 is FQGNSA. The CDR3 spans 15 residues. Trimming cost V 5 bases and J 5 bases, with 16 bases left between them. The CDR3 DNA follows: TGTGCCAGCAGCCAGGGGGCGGGGGCGAACAATGAGCAGTTCTTC. Protein: CASSQGAGANNEQFF. Filled out from reference TRBV7-2 and TRBJ2-1, the complete variable domain reads GAGVSQSPSNKVTEKGKDVELRCDPISGHTALYWYRQSLGQGLEFLIYFQGNSAPDKSGLPSDRFSAERTGGSVSTLTIQRTQQEDSAVYLCASSQGAGANNEQFFGPGTRLTVL.

This clonotype was counted between two and nine times. V gene TRBV6-5 combines with J gene TRBJ1-2; TRBD1 aligns across 10 bases. The V and J ends lost 4 bases and 5 bases, in that order; junction bases with no gene match: 7. Per germline, CDR1 MNHEY and CDR2 SVGAGI. The CDR3 covers 15 residues. The CDR3 DNA reads as TGTGCCAGCAGTTCAACGGGGACAGGGGTTTATGGCTACACCTTC. As protein: CASSSTGTGVYGYTF.

This clonotype came up a few times. This chain connects TRBV15 to TRBJ2-1, with D possibly matching TRBD2 (6 bases). V lost 1 base and J lost 8, with 9 bases in between. Germline CDR1 reads LNHNV; CDR2 reads YYDKDF (reference sequence). This CDR3 has 13 residues. This chain's CDR3 is CATSRGTGDEQFF. The CDR3 region has the DNA TGTGCCACCAGCAGAGGAACGGGGGATGAGCAGTTCTTC. The full variable domain, rest sourced from reference TRBV15 and TRBJ2-1, is DAMVIQNPRYQVTQFGKPVTLSCSQTLNHNVMYWYQQKSSQAPKLLFHYYDKDFNNEADTPDNFQSRRPNTSFCFLDIRSPGLGDTAMYLCATSRGTGDEQFFGPGTRLTVL.

This clonotype was counted ten times or more. The chain recombines TRBV5-1 with TRBJ2-2; no clear D gene. Trimming left V 2 bases short and J 1 base short, with 6 bases between. CDR1 and CDR2 from the germline V gene are SGHRS and YFSETQ. CDR3 length: 14 amino acids. The CDR3 DNA sequence: TGCGCCAGCAGCTTTGAAGGGAACACCGGGGAGCTGTTTTTT. Translation: CASSFEGNTGELFF.

This clonotype turned up a few times. This chain joins TRBV6-1 and TRBJ2-7, with 7 bases matching TRBD2. The CDR3 has 15 amino acids. Germline V gene lookup returns CDR1 MNHNS and CDR2 SASEGT. Germline trimming cut 6 bases from V and 0 bases from J; bases unmatched to any gene: 8. The CDR3 DNA reads as TGTGCCAGCAGAAGACTAGCTGATCTCTCCTACGAGCAGTACTTC. Protein product: CASRRLADLSYEQYF.

In this sample, this clonotype turned up once. The rearrangement links TRBV5-1 to TRBJ2-7; D might be TRBD1 (5 bases). V dropped 2 bases and J dropped 7 bases, with 16 bases sitting between them. CDR3 length: 14 amino acids. CDR1 is SGHRS, CDR2 YFSETQ, per germline. In DNA form, the CDR3 reads TGCGCCAGCAGCTTAGGACATGACAGAGAAGAGCAGTACTTC. Protein: CASSLGHDREEQYF.

This clonotype was seen a few times. The chain couples TRBV11-1 to TRBJ2-1; D is perhaps TRBD1 (6 bases). This CDR3 is built from 14 residues. Per the germline V gene, CDR1 is SGHAT and CDR2 is FQDESV (reference sequence). Trimming pared 5 bases from V and 0 bases from J, leaving 8 bases between. CDR3 nucleotide sequence: TGTGCCAGCAGCACGGACAGCTCCTACAATGAGCAGTTCTTC. Its translation: CASSTDSSYNEQFF.

This chain uses TRBV6-1 with TRBJ1-2, with a weak D call TRBD1 (5 bases). The V end was cut by 8 bases, the J end by 5 bases, with 15 bases between. Germline V CDR1 and CDR2: MNHNS, SASEGT. The CDR3 contains 13 residues. The CDR3 protein is CASRDSSQYGYTF. CDR3 sequence (DNA): TGTGCCAGCCGGGACTCAAGCCAGTATGGCTACACCTTC.

This clonotype was seen at least ten times. The chain links TRBV18 to TRBJ1-1; D perhaps matches TRBD1 (5 bases). The germline V gene has CDR1 KGHSH and CDR2 LQKENI. This CDR3 has 15 residues. The ends were cut back, 4 bases at V and 1 base at J, with 13 bases in the middle. The CDR3 reads CASSQLGGENTEAFF. The CDR3 bases are TGTGCCAGCTCACAGCTCGGGGGAGAGAACACTGAAGCTTTCTTT.

The gene calls are TRBV3-1 and TRBJ2-3, with D possibly matching TRBD1 (5 bases). CDR1 and CDR2 (germline): LGHDT, YNNKEL (reference sequence). This CDR3 has 14 residues. With 4 bases removed from V and 2 bases from J, the gap between germline ends came to 10 bases. CDR3: CASSPPTDTDTQYF. The CDR3 region has the DNA TGTGCCAGCAGCCCCCCGACAGACACAGATACGCAGTATTTT.

This clonotype was counted between two and nine times. The V and J genes are TRBV12-5 and TRBJ1-5, with D possibly being TRBD1 (5 bases). V was trimmed by 6 bases and J by 4 bases, leaving 19 bases between them. The germline gives CDR1 LGHNT, CDR2 FRNRAP. There are 16 residues in the CDR3. The DNA for the CDR3 is TGTGCTAGTGGAACGGCAAGGGGAGAGGGAAATCAGCCCCAGCATTTT. It yields the protein CASGTARGEGNQPQHF.

This sequence joins TRBV20-1 and TRBJ2-4, with 7 bases lining up with TRBD2. Germline CDR1 DFQATT, CDR2 SNEGSKA (reference sequence). The CDR3 has 13 amino acids. V was pared by 4 bases and J by 2 bases, with 2 bases of the junction left unmatched. This CDR3 reads CSAMGTTKNIQYF. CDR3 DNA sequence: TGCAGTGCTATGGGGACTACCAAAAACATTCAGTACTTC.

The rearrangement links TRBV9 to TRBJ1-2, with a weak D call TRBD1 (6 bases). The V and J ends lost 0 bases and 8 bases respectively, with 14 bases between them. CDR1 and CDR2 from the germline V gene are SGDLS and YYNGEE. This CDR3 comprises 14 residues. The CDR3, as DNA: TGTGCCAGCAGCGTAGTCGGGGGGGCTAACGGCTACACCTTC. Its protein product is CASSVVGGANGYTF.

The chain uses TRBV19 and TRBJ2-7, with D perhaps TRBD2 (6 bases). The CDR3 has 12 residues. The V gene lost 1 base and the J gene lost 8 bases, with 9 bases spanning the gap. Germline CDR1 LNHDA, CDR2 SQIVND (reference sequence). This CDR3 reads CASSIGGGQQYF. DNA for the CDR3: TGTGCCAGTAGTATAGGGGGAGGACAGCAGTACTTC.

This clonotype has more than one count but fewer than ten. This rearrangement joins TRBV28 to TRBJ1-2; D is ambiguous. Germline V CDR1 and CDR2: MDHEN, SYDVKM. Trimming removed 5 bases from V and 0 bases from J, with 10 bases in between. This CDR3 has 14 amino acids. The CDR3 sequence is CASSPHGANYGYTF. The CDR3 DNA reads TGTGCCAGCAGTCCACATGGAGCTAACTATGGCTACACCTTC.

V and J are TRBV6-1 and TRBJ1-1; D uncertain. Germline loops: CDR1 MNHNS, CDR2 SASEGT. Trimming removed 8 bases from V and 1 base from J, with 8 bases in between. The CDR3 loop spans 12 amino acids. In DNA form, the CDR3 reads TGTGCCAGCGGCCACGGGAACACTGAAGCTTTCTTT. This codes for CASGHGNTEAFF.

Only a few counts were recorded for this clonotype. The V call is TRBV4-3, the J call TRBJ1-4, with 7 bases identical to TRBD1. Trimming removed 0 bases from V and 3 bases from J; junction bases left unmatched: 1. CDR1 is LGHNA and CDR2 is YSLEER in the germline V gene. The CDR3 runs 15 residues. CDR3 bases: TGCGCCAGCAGCCAAGACACAGGGGCTAATGAAAAACTGTTTTTT. As protein: CASSQDTGANEKLFF.